This T cell receptor (beta chain) was retrieved from a study of cytomegalovirus exposure and HLA in healthy donors. Across the whole study: Membership in the Caucasian-associated ancestry cluster was found for 81% of about 430 genotyped donors. Points from the study as a whole: Equally common other TCR beta chains were less clonally expanded than HLA-associated ones, a later analysis found. V- and J-gene trimming in TCR beta was tied to a missense DCLRE1C variant by an analysis performed later.

Both 60 Vbeta primers and 13 Jbeta primers went into the PCR. Data came from immunoSEQ multiplex PCR; TCRdb stores just in-frame clones and leaves some out. The table lists around 100,000 clones, just under 85% of them singletons, with roughly 5.5% in the top ten. A note on this clone: No antigen is known for it.

The CDR3 runs 12 residues. V shed 8 bases and J shed 6 bases, with 13 bases lying between them. Per the germline V gene, CDR1 is SNHLY and CDR2 is FYNNEI. The specimen was PBMCs. The chain has TRBV2 and TRBJ1-1; D not certain. The TCR sequence derives from a woman under 30 in good health and CMV-seropositive. CDR3 loop: CASSGRRAEAFF. CDR3 DNA sequence: TGTGCCAGCTCGGGGAGGAGGGCTGAAGCTTTCTTT. Combining the CDR3 with reference TRBV2 and TRBJ1-1 gives the whole variable domain EPEVTQTPSHQVTQMGQEVILRCVPISNHLYFYWYRQILGQKVEFLVSFYNNEISEKSEIFDDQFSVERPDGSNFTLKIRSTKLEDSAMYFCASSGRRAEAFFGQGTRLTVV.